This TCR beta chain is from a study of human T cells and chemical hapten exposure. The study's findings and limits: The study found that DPC sensitization did not change TCRs above 1 in 1000 frequency.

V gave up 3 bases and J gave up 1 base, with 13 bases separating them. Per the germline V gene, CDR1 is SGHTA and CDR2 is FQGNSA. The CDR3 totals 15 residues. This clonotype came up many times. The antigen remains undetermined. Time point defined: healthy volunteer bleed at 2 weeks. The study extracted total RNA from unfractionated whole blood. TCRdb redid the calling of the RACE reads with MiXCR, one entry per CDR3 protein. The table shows around 130,000 distinct CDR3 sequences, with around 8.2% occurring only once. Material: whole blood. This receptor was taken from a male donor in good health. Some clones in this sample may be carry-over from other donors' samples. The chain couples TRBV7-2 to TRBJ2-7; unclear D gene. The CDR3 DNA sequence: TGTGCCAGCAGCTTTCTCGCGGAGAGATCCTACGAGCAGTACTTC. This translates into CASSFLAERSYEQYF.